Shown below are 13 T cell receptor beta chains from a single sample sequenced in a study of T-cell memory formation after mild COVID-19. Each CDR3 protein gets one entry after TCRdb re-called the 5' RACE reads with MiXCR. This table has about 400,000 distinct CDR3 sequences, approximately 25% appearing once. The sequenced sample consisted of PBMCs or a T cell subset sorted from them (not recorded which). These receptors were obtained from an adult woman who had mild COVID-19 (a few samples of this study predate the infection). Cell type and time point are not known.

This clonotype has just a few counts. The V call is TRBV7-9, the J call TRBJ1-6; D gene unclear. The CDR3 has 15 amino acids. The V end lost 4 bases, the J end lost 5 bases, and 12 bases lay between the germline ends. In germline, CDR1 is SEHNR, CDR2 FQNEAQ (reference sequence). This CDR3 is CASSSMGLDNSPLHF. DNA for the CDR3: TGTGCCAGCAGCTCGATGGGTTTGGATAATTCACCCCTCCACTTT.

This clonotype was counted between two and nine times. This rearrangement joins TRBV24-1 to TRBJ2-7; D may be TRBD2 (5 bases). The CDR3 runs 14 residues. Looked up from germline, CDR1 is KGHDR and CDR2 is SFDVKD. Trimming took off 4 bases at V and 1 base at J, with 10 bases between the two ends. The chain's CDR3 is CATSDHSGSYEQYF. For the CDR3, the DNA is TGTGCCACCAGTGACCACAGCGGTTCCTACGAGCAGTACTTC.

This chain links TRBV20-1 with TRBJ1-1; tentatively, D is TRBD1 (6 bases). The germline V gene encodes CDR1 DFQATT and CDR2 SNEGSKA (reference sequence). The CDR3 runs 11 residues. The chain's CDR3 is CRLGQNTEAFF. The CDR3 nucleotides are TGCAGACTGGGACAAAACACTGAAGCTTTCTTT.

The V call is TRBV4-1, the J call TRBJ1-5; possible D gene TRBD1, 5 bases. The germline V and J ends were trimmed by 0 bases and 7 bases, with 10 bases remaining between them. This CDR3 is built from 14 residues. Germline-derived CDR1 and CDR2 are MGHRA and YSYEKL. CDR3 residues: CASSQERGGQPQHF. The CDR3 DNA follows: TGCGCCAGCAGCCAAGAGAGGGGCGGGCAGCCCCAGCATTTT.

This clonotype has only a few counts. CDR3 bases: TGCGCCAGCAGCCCCAAGCGGGGGGGTAACACCGGGGAGCTGTTTTTT. Its protein is CASSPKRGGNTGELFF. The gene calls are TRBV5-1 and TRBJ2-2, with 10 bases matching TRBD2. Germline values: CDR1 SGHRS, CDR2 YFSETQ. There are 16 residues in the CDR3. V was pared by 4 bases and J by 2 bases, with 5 bases of the junction left unmatched.

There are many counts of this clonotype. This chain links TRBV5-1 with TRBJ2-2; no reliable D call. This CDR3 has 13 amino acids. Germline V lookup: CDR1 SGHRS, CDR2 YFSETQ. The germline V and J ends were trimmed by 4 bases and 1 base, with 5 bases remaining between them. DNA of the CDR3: TGCGCCAGCAGCGGTCGGAACACCGGGGAGCTGTTTTTT. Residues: CASSGRNTGELFF. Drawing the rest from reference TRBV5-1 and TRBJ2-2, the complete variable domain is KAGVTQTPRYLIKTRGQQVTLSCSPISGHRSVSWYQQTPGQGLQFLFEYFSETQRNKGNFPGRFSGRQFSNSRSEMNVSTLELGDSALYLCASSGRNTGELFFGEGSRLTVL.

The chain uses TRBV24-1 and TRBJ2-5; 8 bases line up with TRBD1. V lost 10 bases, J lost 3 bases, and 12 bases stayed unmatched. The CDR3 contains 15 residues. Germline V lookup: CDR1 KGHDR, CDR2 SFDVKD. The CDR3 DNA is TGTGCCACGACAGGGGCAAGGATTGTAGAAGAGACCCAGTACTTC. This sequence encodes CATTGARIVEETQYF.

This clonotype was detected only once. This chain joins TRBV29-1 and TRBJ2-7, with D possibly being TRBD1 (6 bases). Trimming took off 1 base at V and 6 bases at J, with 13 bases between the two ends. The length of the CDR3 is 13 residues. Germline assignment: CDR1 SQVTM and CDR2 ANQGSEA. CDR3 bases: TGCAGCGTTGAAGGCGTGAAAGGGGGCGAGCAGTACTTC. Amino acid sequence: CSVEGVKGGEQYF.

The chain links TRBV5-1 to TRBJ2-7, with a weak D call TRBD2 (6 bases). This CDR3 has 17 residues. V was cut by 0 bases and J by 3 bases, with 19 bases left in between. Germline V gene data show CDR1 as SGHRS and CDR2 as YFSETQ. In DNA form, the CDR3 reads TGCGCCAGCAGCTTGGAAGGGGCGGCGGGGATAGACTACGAGCAGTACTTC. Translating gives CASSLEGAAGIDYEQYF.

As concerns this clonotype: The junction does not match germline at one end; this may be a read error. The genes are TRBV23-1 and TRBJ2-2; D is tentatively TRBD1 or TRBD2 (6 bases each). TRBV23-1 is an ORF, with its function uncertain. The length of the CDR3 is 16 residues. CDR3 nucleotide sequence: TGCGCCAGCAGCCCCCTAGGGGGGCAGGTCACCGGGGAGCTGATTTTT. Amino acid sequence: CASSPLGGQVTGELIF.

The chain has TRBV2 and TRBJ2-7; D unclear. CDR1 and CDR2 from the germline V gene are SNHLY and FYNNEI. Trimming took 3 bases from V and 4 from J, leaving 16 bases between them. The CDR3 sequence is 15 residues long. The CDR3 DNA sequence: TGTGCCAGCAGTGATAAGGTTTCCCTATCTTACGAGCAGTACTTC. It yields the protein CASSDKVSLSYEQYF.

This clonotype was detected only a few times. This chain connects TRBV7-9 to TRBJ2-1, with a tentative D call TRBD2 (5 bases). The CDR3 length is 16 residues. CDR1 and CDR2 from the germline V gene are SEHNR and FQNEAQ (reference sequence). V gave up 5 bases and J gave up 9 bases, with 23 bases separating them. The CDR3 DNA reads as TGTGCCAGCAGCGGCCTATCGGGGTCCCCACTCGGTGAGCAGTTCTTC. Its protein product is CASSGLSGSPLGEQFF.

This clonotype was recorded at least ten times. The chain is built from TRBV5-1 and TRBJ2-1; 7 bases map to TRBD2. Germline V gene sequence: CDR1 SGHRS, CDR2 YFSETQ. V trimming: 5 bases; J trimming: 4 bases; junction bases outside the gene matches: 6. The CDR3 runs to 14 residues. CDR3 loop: CASRAGETYNEQFF. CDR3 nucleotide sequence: TGCGCCAGCAGGGCGGGGGAGACTTACAATGAGCAGTTCTTC.